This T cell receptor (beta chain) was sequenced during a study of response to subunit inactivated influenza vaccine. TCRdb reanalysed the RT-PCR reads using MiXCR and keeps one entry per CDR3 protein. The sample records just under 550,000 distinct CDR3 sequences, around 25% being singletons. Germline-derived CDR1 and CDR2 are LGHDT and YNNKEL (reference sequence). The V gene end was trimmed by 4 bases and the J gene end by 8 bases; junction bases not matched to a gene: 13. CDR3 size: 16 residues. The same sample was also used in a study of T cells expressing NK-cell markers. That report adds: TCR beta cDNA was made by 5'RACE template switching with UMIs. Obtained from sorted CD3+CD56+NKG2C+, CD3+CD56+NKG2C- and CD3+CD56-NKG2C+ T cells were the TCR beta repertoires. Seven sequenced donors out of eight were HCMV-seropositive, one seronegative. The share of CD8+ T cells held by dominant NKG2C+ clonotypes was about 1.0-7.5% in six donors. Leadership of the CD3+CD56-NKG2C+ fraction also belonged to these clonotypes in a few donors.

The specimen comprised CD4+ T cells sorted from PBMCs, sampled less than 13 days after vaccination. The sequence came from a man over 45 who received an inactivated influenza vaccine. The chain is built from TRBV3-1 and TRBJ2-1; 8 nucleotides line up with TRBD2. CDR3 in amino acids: CASSPTSGSSHDEQFF. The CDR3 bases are TGTGCCAGCAGCCCCACTAGCGGATCATCTCACGATGAGCAGTTCTTC.